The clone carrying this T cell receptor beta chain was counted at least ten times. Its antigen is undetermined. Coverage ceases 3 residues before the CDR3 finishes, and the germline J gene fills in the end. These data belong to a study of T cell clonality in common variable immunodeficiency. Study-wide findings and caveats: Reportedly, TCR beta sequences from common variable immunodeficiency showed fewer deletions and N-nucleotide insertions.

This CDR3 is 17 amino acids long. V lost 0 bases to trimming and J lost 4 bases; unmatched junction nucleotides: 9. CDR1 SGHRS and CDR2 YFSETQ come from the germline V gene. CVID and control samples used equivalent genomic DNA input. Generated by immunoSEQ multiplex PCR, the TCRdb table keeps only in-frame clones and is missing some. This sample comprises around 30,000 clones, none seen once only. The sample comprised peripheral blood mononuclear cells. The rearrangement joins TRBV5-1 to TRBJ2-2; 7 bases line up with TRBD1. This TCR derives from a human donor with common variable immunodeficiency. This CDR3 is CASSLAPDRVFTGELFF. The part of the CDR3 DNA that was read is TGCGCCAGCAGCTTGGCTCCCGACAGGGTTTTCACCGGGGAG.